One and the same sample provided the 14 T cell receptor beta chains below, sequenced in a study of CD8 T cells in ankylosing spondylitis. TCRdb re-analysed the 5' RACE reads in MiXCR, keeping a single row per CDR3 protein. Of under 150,000 distinct CDR3 sequences listed, about a tenth are singletons. Sequencing was carried out using blood, either unsorted or a sorted T cell fraction (not recorded which). The receptors here all came from a male donor with ankylosing spondylitis or in good health (not recorded which).

The V call is TRBV20-1, the J call TRBJ2-4; 10 bases line up with TRBD2. The CDR3 has 13 amino acids. Germline-derived CDR1 and CDR2 are DFQATT and SNEGSKA (reference sequence). V trimming: 0 bases; J trimming: 14 bases; junction bases outside the gene matches: 7. In DNA, the CDR3 is TGCAGTGCTAGAGATAGCGTTGGGACTAGCGAGTACTTC. It specifies CSARDSVGTSEYF.

This clonotype was picked up many times. This sequence joins TRBV20-1 and TRBJ2-7; 7 bases agree with TRBD2. The CDR3 is 15 amino acids. Germline assignment: CDR1 DFQATT and CDR2 SNEGSKA (reference sequence). The ends lost 0 bases at V and 1 base at J; junction bases unmatched: 6. CDR3 loop: CSARDRLAASYEQYF. The CDR3 region has the DNA TGCAGTGCTAGAGATCGTCTAGCGGCTTCCTACGAGCAGTACTTC.

V gene TRBV5-1 combines with J gene TRBJ2-2; D is ambiguous. The CDR3 length is 15 residues. CDR1 is SGHRS, CDR2 YFSETQ, per germline. The germline V and J ends were trimmed by 0 bases and 6 bases, with 12 bases remaining between them. Here the CDR3 reads CASSLGLGFAGELFF. The CDR3 DNA is TGCGCCAGCAGCTTGGGTCTAGGGTTCGCCGGGGAGCTGTTTTTT.

Many counts were recorded for this clonotype. V and J are TRBV20-1 and TRBJ1-5; TRBD1 matches at 9 bases. The J segment lost 6 bases and the V segment lost 6 bases, leaving 3 bases of the junction unmatched. Germline-derived CDR1 and CDR2 are DFQATT and SNEGSKA (reference sequence). This CDR3 region has 12 residues. CDR3 DNA: TGCAGTGCCGACAGGGGGTTTCAGCCCCAGCATTTT. Its protein product is CSADRGFQPQHF.

This clonotype was detected only a few times. This chain uses TRBV20-1 with TRBJ2-3; 8 bases match TRBD1. Trimming took 0 bases from V and 3 from J; bases not matched to a gene: 8. The CDR3 sequence is 16 residues long. The germline V gene has CDR1 DFQATT and CDR2 SNEGSKA (reference sequence). CDR3 nucleotide sequence: TGCAGTGCTAGAGATCCCGGACAGGGCAAGACAGATACGCAGTATTTT. It yields the protein CSARDPGQGKTDTQYF.

This clonotype appeared many times. This sequence joins TRBV21-1 and TRBJ2-3; the D call in the table, TRBD2, was not verified against the DNA. TRBV21-1 is marked as a pseudogene. The CDR3 is 17 residues long. CDR3 DNA sequence: TGTGCCAGCAGCAAGTTATTAGCGGGAGGGCCTACAGATACGCAGTATTTT. The encoded protein is CASSKLLAGGPTDTQYF.

The chain couples TRBV30 to TRBJ2-1; the match to TRBD2 covers 14 bases. The CDR3 contains 14 residues. Germline assignment: CDR1 GTSNPN and CDR2 SVGIG (reference sequence). This CDR3 is CASGLAGVGGEQFF. For the CDR3, the DNA is TGTGCTTCGGGACTAGCGGGAGTGGGGGGTGAGCAGTTCTTC.

The chain combines TRBV12-3 or TRBV12-4 with TRBJ1-2, with D unclear. V shed 7 bases and J shed 4 bases, with 16 bases lying between them. This CDR3 contains 14 residues. The CDR3 is CASKDGRSPYGYTF. CDR3 bases: TGTGCCAGCAAAGACGGAAGGTCTCCCTATGGCTACACCTTC.

This clonotype was seen many times. The V and J genes are TRBV28 and TRBJ2-3; maybe TRBD2 (5 bases). The CDR3 is made up of 11 amino acids. Germline CDR1 reads MDHEN; CDR2 reads SYDVKM. The germline V and J ends were trimmed by 8 bases and 11 bases, with 14 bases remaining between them. CDR3 in amino acids: CASSDYSQQYF. The DNA for the CDR3 is TGTGCCAGCTCTGACTACTCGCAGCAGTATTTT.

This clonotype has at least ten counts. This rearrangement joins TRBV3-1 to TRBJ2-5; TRBD2 is a possible D gene (5 bases). Germline loops: CDR1 LGHDT, CDR2 YNNKEL (reference sequence). V lost 1 base, J lost 0 bases, and 12 bases lay in between. CDR3 length: 16 amino acids. CDR3 sequence (DNA): TGTGCCAGCAGCCAAGGGGAGAACCTGTACCAAGAGACCCAGTACTTC. Translation gives CASSQGENLYQETQYF.

This clonotype was recorded at least ten times. V is TRBV10-3 and J is TRBJ2-7; the D gene is possibly TRBD1 (6 bases). Germline CDR1 ENHRY, CDR2 SYGVKD. Between the trimmed V and J ends, which lost 11 bases and 5 bases, there was a span of 13 bases. The length of the CDR3 is 11 residues. CDR3 nucleotides: TGTGCCGCGTCACAGGGTAACGAGCAGTACTTC. Its protein is CAASQGNEQYF.

This rearrangement joins TRBV7-9 to TRBJ2-1; TRBD2 matches 9 bases. The CDR3 is made up of 16 amino acids. Per the germline V gene, CDR1 is SEHNR and CDR2 is FQNEAQ (reference sequence). J lost 4 bases, V lost 4 bases, and 8 bases had no gene match. CDR3 protein: CASSSGGLAVYNEQFF. CDR3 DNA sequence: TGTGCCAGCAGCTCGGGGGGACTAGCAGTATACAATGAGCAGTTCTTC.

This sequence joins TRBV10-3 and TRBJ2-7; possible D gene TRBD2, 5 bases. Trimming left V 9 bases short and J 2 bases short, with 11 bases between. CDR3 length: 12 amino acids. CDR1 and CDR2 from the germline V gene are ENHRY and SYGVKD. CDR3 loop: CAMASGPYEQYF. The CDR3 nucleotides read TGTGCCATGGCCAGCGGACCCTACGAGCAGTACTTC.

The V call is TRBV6-5, the J call TRBJ2-5; D is ambiguous. Trimming took off 2 bases at V and 0 bases at J, with 10 bases between the two ends. Germline-derived CDR1 and CDR2 are MNHEY and SVGAGI. The CDR3 spans 15 residues. This chain's CDR3 is CASSYRRRDQETQYF. In DNA form, the CDR3 reads TGTGCCAGCAGTTACCGGCGAAGGGACCAAGAGACCCAGTACTTC.